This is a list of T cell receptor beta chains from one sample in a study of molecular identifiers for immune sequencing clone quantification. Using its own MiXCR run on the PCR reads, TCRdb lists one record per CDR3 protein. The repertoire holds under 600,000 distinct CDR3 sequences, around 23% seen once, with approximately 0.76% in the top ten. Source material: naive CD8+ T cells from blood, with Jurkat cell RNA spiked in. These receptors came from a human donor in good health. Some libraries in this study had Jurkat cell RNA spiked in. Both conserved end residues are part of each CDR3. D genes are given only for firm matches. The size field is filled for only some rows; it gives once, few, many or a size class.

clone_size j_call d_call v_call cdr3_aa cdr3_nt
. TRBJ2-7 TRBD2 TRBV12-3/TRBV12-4 CASSFPLAGSYEQYF TGTGCCAGCAGTTTCCCTTTAGCGGGCTCCTACGAGCAGTACTTC
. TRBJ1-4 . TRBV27 CASSLNGFAANEKLFF TGTGCCAGCAGTTTAAACGGTTTTGCAGCTAATGAAAAACTGTTTTTT
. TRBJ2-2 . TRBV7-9 CASSLGSEDAGELFF TGTGCCAGCAGCCTAGGAAGTGAGGACGCCGGGGAGCTGTTTTTT
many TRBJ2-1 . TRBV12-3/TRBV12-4 CASSRSSSGEQFF TGTGCCAGCAGTCGCTCTAGCTCTGGTGAGCAGTTCTTC
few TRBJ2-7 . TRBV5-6 CASSLGHPIYEQYF TGTGCCAGCAGCTTGGGACACCCTATCTACGAGCAGTACTTC
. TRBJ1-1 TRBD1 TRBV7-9 CASSLIPGTEPNTEAFF TGTGCCAGCAGCTTAATACCCGGGACAGAACCAAACACTGAAGCTTTCTTT
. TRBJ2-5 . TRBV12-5 CASGFGNTQYF TGTGCTAGTGGTTTCGGGAATACCCAGTACTTC
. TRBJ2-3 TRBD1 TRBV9 CASSASPTGQGTSGTQYF TGTGCCAGCAGCGCCTCGCCAACGGGACAGGGCACTTCTGGTACGCAGTATTTT
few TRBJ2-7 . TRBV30 CAWSEQGAREQYF TGTGCCTGGAGTGAACAGGGTGCCCGCGAGCAGTACTTC
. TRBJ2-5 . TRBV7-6 CASSLTGIGQNQGTQYF TGTGCCAGCAGCTTAACCGGTATTGGACAGAACCAAGGGACCCAGTACTTC
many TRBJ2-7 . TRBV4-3 CASSQGPAGSSYEQYF TGCGCCAGCAGCCAGGGCCCGGCGGGGAGCTCCTACGAGCAGTACTTC
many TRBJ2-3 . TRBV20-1 CSAEGQDITDTQYF TGCAGTGCAGAGGGCCAGGATATCACAGATACGCAGTATTTT
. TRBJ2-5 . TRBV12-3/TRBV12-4 CASSLRLGGGETQYF TGTGCCAGCAGTTTACGATTGGGAGGCGGGGAGACCCAGTACTTC
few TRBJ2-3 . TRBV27 CASSSPGQHTDTQYF TGTGCCAGCAGTTCGCCGGGACAACACACAGATACGCAGTATTTT
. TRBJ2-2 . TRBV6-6 CAIDRDPNTGELFF TGTGCCATCGACCGGGACCCCAACACCGGGGAGCTGTTTTTT
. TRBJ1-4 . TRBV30 CAWSDGNEKLFF TGTGCCTGGAGCGACGGTAATGAAAAACTGTTTTTT
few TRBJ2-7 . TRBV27 CASRISGVASYEQYF TGTGCCAGCAGAATATCCGGGGTCGCGTCCTACGAGCAGTACTTC
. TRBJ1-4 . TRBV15 CATSRTGGTNEKLSF TGTGCCACCAGCAGGACGGGGGGCACTAATGAAAAACTGTCTTTT
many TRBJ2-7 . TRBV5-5 CASSLVGGAGYEQYF TGTGCCAGCAGCTTGGTTGGGGGCGCGGGCTACGAGCAGTACTTC
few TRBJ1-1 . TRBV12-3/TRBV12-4 CASRGPTGNTEAFF TGTGCCAGCAGGGGACCGACAGGGAACACTGAAGCTTTCTTT
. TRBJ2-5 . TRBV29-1 CSIVGETQHF TGCAGCATCGTAGGAGAGACCCAGCACTTC
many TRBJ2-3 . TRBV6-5 CATNPGLGTDTQYF TGTGCCACGAATCCAGGGCTGGGGACAGATACGCAGTATTTT